The clone carrying this T cell receptor (beta chain) has a handful of counts. The data were obtained in a study of OX40 agonist ivuxolimab in advanced cancers. Assay: immunoSEQ multiplex PCR; the TCRdb copy retains only in-frame clones and omits some. The sample comprises tens of thousands of clones, roughly three quarters of which are singletons, and approximately 2.3% rests with the top ten. Trimming at V came to 9 bases and at J to 8 bases, leaving 9 bases not matched to a gene. This CDR3 is 12 amino acids long. In germline, CDR1 is LNHDA, CDR2 SQIVND (reference sequence). V and J are TRBV19 and TRBJ1-2; 7 bases agree with TRBD1. Sequencing used CD4+ or CD8+ T cells sorted from blood, obtained in a trial of the OX40 agonist ivuxolimab. The sequence was collected from an adult with an advanced solid tumor such as melanoma, head and neck, liver or kidney cancer. The CDR3 DNA sequence: TGTGCCAGCAAAACAGGGGTCGAAGGCTACACCTTC. Its translation is CASKTGVEGYTF.